This T cell receptor (beta chain) was identified in a study of blood T cell repertoires in COVID-19. At the level of the study: Acute and convalescent COVID-19 specimens originated in the United States, Italy and Spain. PBMCs, B-cell-depleted T cells, or T cells provided the cDNA or gDNA that made up the material.

Germline CDR1 is MNHNS and CDR2 is SASEGT. The V segment lost 1 base and the J segment 0 bases; nucleotides outside the gene matches: 6. The CDR3 runs to 18 residues. The data were produced by immunoSEQ multiplex PCR, yet TCRdb's version contains in-frame clones alone and is incomplete. The table includes fewer than 500,000 clones, roughly 88% detected once. This clone was found a few times. The chain couples TRBV6-1 to TRBJ1-3; TRBD1 matches at 10 bases. The sequence was obtained from a woman aged 25 to 39 with active or convalescent COVID-19. Sequencing used peripheral blood. The CDR3, as DNA: TGTGCCAGCAGTGAAGGTTTGGGGACAGGGGCCTCTGGAAACACCATATATTTT. It translates to CASSEGLGTGASGNTIYF.